These T cell receptor beta chains were read from a single sample in a study of T-cell reconstitution after alpha-beta-depleted transplantation in children. In TCRdb, the PCR reads were re-called with MiXCR into one record per CDR3 protein. The table shows roughly 340,000 distinct CDR3 sequences, with about 16% occurring only once. The starting material was PBMCs, mostly from graft donor cells, obtained 360 days after TCRalphabeta/CD19-depleted stem cell transplant. These receptors were taken from a male patient aged 2-10 years who had a stem cell transplant for acute lymphoblastic leukemia, so the T cells may come from the graft donor. Both conserved end residues are part of each CDR3. A D gene is named only where the DNA matches it firmly. Size is omitted from some rows. Given values are once, few, many or a class for expanded clones.

j_call cdr3_length d_call clone_size v_call cdr3_aa cdr3_nt
TRBJ2-1 16 TRBD1 many TRBV7-9 CASSIYRGLSYNEQFF TGTGCCAGCAGCATCTACAGGGGGCTCTCCTACAATGAGCAGTTCTTC
TRBJ2-1 13 - - TRBV7-2 CASSLVAGREQFF TGTGCCAGCAGCTTAGTGGCAGGGCGTGAGCAGTTCTTC
TRBJ2-3 24 - few TRBV12-1 CASSFTRRGLAPGGPPNGTDTQYF TGTGCCAGCAGCTTTACCCGAAGGGGACTAGCCCCGGGAGGTCCCCCGAATGGCACAGATACGCAGTATTTT
TRBJ1-4 15 TRBD1 many TRBV12-3/TRBV12-4 CASSKADRANEKLFF TGTGCCAGCAGCAAAGCGGACAGGGCCAATGAAAAACTGTTTTTT
TRBJ2-7 15 - - TRBV18 CASSPGASSSYEQYF TGTGCCAGCTCACCAGGGGCGTCGAGCTCCTACGAGCAGTACTTC
TRBJ2-5 11 - many TRBV12-3/TRBV12-4 CASSGQETQYF TGTGCCAGCAGTGGCCAAGAGACCCAGTACTTC
TRBJ1-2 17 TRBD1 few TRBV7-9 CASSWSRDRPFGHGYTF TGTGCCAGCAGCTGGTCCCGGGACAGGCCCTTCGGGCATGGCTACACCTTC
TRBJ1-4 15 - few TRBV5-1 CASSFWGRDDEKLFF TGCGCCAGCAGCTTTTGGGGCCGGGATGATGAAAAACTGTTTTTT
TRBJ2-3 13 - - TRBV5-1 CASSLLPTDTQYF TGCGCCAGCAGCCTCCTCCCCACAGATACGCAGTATTTT
TRBJ2-5 13 TRBD1 - TRBV29-1 CSVDGRTGETQYF TGCAGCGTTGATGGCAGGACAGGGGAGACCCAGTACTTC
TRBJ1-2 18 TRBD1 - TRBV12-3/TRBV12-4 CASSFAVPRDRANYGYTF TGTGCCAGCAGTTTCGCGGTTCCCCGGGACAGGGCCAACTATGGCTACACCTTC
TRBJ2-4 19 - many TRBV29-1 CSPEGRRVESTVAKNIQYF TGCAGCCCCGAAGGGAGGAGGGTTGAGTCAACAGTAGCCAAAAACATTCAGTACTTC
TRBJ2-7 12 - few TRBV6-6 CASRPGLGEQYF TGTGCCAGCAGGCCAGGCCTTGGAGAGCAGTACTTC
TRBJ2-1 13 - few TRBV7-3 CASSLFFLDEQFF TGTGCCAGCAGCTTATTTTTCCTCGATGAGCAGTTCTTC
TRBJ2-3 14 - many TRBV24-1 CATSDRQSTDTQYF TGTGCCACCAGTGACCGACAGAGCACAGATACGCAGTATTTT
TRBJ2-1 12 - few TRBV18 CASTSSYNEQFF TGTGCCAGCACCTCCTCCTACAATGAGCAGTTCTTC
TRBJ1-4 14 - many TRBV10-3 CAISDSRVGEKLFF TGTGCCATCAGTGATTCCAGGGTTGGTGAAAAACTGTTTTTT
TRBJ1-5 14 TRBD1 - TRBV4-1 CASSWDSTNQPQHF TGCGCCAGCAGCTGGGACAGTACGAATCAGCCCCAGCATTTT
TRBJ1-4 17 - - TRBV25-1 CASSLNPFGSLNEKLFF TGTGCCAGCAGCCTAAACCCTTTCGGCTCCCTAAATGAAAAACTGTTTTTT
TRBJ1-2 16 - few TRBV4-1 CASSPNRLNRDYGYTF TGCGCCAGCAGCCCCAACAGGTTAAATCGAGACTATGGCTACACCTTC
TRBJ2-1 13 TRBD1 - TRBV7-7 CASSLGQAGEQFF TGTGCTAGCAGCTTAGGACAGGCGGGTGAGCAGTTCTTC
TRBJ2-1 17 TRBD2 - TRBV12-5 CASGLLIRLAAYNEQFF TGTGCTAGTGGTTTACTGATACGACTAGCGGCCTACAATGAGCAGTTCTTC
TRBJ2-5 14 - many TRBV5-1 CASSSQGIQETQYF TGCGCCAGCAGCTCCCAGGGGATCCAAGAGACCCAGTACTTC
TRBJ2-7 16 TRBD1 few TRBV28 CASGLGPGQGAFEQYF TGTGCCAGCGGCCTCGGACCGGGACAGGGGGCGTTCGAGCAGTACTTC
TRBJ1-2 16 TRBD1 - TRBV6-1 CASSASPGQGNYGYTF TGTGCCAGCAGTGCCTCGCCGGGACAGGGAAATTATGGCTACACCTTC
TRBJ2-1 14 - - TRBV5-4 CASSFKTGNNEQFF TGTGCCAGCAGCTTTAAGACAGGCAACAATGAGCAGTTCTTC
TRBJ2-1 15 - - TRBV24-1 CATSDTPGEAIEQFF TGTGCCACCAGTGATACCCCAGGGGAGGCCATTGAGCAGTTCTTC
TRBJ2-7 14 - - TRBV28 CASSWGVPPYEQYF TGTGCCAGCAGTTGGGGCGTCCCCCCCTACGAGCAGTACTTC
TRBJ2-3 13 - few TRBV15 CATRRVKTDTQYF TGTGCCACCAGGCGGGTAAAGACAGATACGCAGTATTTT
TRBJ1-1 12 - many TRBV12-3/TRBV12-4 CASRGNEGFAFF TGTGCCAGCAGGGGTAATGAGGGTTTCGCTTTCTTT
TRBJ2-5 21 TRBD2 - TRBV4-1 CASSQAPLTSGSLVREETQYF TGCGCCAGCAGCCAAGCGCCTCTGACTAGCGGGAGTTTGGTACGAGAAGAGACCCAGTACTTC